Sequencing of this TCR beta chain was carried out in a study of T-cell memory formation after mild COVID-19. Whole-study context: The two donors had largely donor-specific TCR clusters. Study results and limitations: Those CD4+ clones that contracted were mainly in CM and EM (CD8+ ones in EMRA). Researchers could not confirm that second-wave clones peaking on day 37 targeted SARS-CoV-2.

Concerning this clonotype itself: Antigen: not known.

TCRdb reanalysed the 5' RACE reads using MiXCR and keeps one entry per CDR3 protein. Of 290,000 or so distinct CDR3 sequences in the sample, less than 20% were seen once. This CDR3 is 14 amino acids long. Trimming took 8 bases from V and 5 from J, leaving 13 bases between them. This chain links TRBV12-3 or TRBV12-4 with TRBJ1-6; a weak D match, TRBD1 (5 bases). The source is a man aged 18 to 29 who had mild COVID-19 (a few samples of this study predate the infection). Cell type and time point are not known. Material: PBMCs or a T cell subset sorted from them (not recorded which). Here the CDR3 DNA reads TGTGCCAGCCTCGGAGGGGTGAATAATTCACCCCTCCACTTT. Translating gives CASLGGVNNSPLHF.